This paragraph covers one T cell receptor (beta chain) sequence. Its antigen is as yet unknown. CDR1 and CDR2 (germline): GTSNPN, SVGIG (reference sequence). CDR3 length: 13 residues. The table came from immunoSEQ multiplex PCR; TCRdb's copy has only in-frame clones and leaves some out. The sample yields about 76,000 clones, 78% seen once. The data originate from a study of radiotherapy plus CTLA-4 blockade in lung cancer. Study findings and constraints: After radiotherapy and ipilimumab, tumor-derived clones expanded in peripheral blood.

The receptor's source is a human donor with non-small cell lung cancer whose response to radiotherapy plus ipilimumab could not be evaluated. Some clones in this sample may be carry-over from other donors' samples. The gene calls are TRBV30 and TRBJ2-5; 9 bases line up with TRBD1. The closer fit of TRBJ2-7 to the DNA end suggests the J call may be wrong. The source was peripheral blood, collected from a patient treated with radiotherapy plus ipilimumab. This CDR3 is CAWSVWTGDEQYF. The CDR3, as DNA: TGTGCCTGGAGTGTTTGGACAGGGGACGAGCAGTACTTC.